This T cell receptor beta chain was identified during a study of blood T cell repertoires in COVID-19. This CDR3 has 14 amino acids. Trimming at V came to 1 base and at J to 6 bases, leaving 4 bases not matched to a gene. Germline CDR1 and CDR2: KGHSH and LQKENI. The method was immunoSEQ multiplex PCR; TCRdb's version includes in-frame clones alone and lacks a portion of them. The repertoire holds around 190,000 clones, with approximately 90% as singletons. The receptor comes from a man aged 18 to 35 with acute COVID-19. The chain links TRBV18 to TRBJ1-1; 8 positions agree with TRBD1. Sequences were obtained from PBMCs or T cells enriched from blood (not recorded which). CDR3 in amino acids: CASSPLDRVSEAFF. The CDR3 nucleotides read TGTGCCAGCTCACCACTGGACAGGGTGTCTGAAGCTTTCTTT. The full variable domain, its missing parts supplied by reference TRBV18 and TRBJ1-1, is NAGVMQNPRHLVRRRGQEARLRCSPMKGHSHVYWYRQLPEEGLKFMVYLQKENIIDESGMPKERFSAEFPKEGPSILRIQQVVRGDSAAYFCASSPLDRVSEAFFGQGTRLTVV.